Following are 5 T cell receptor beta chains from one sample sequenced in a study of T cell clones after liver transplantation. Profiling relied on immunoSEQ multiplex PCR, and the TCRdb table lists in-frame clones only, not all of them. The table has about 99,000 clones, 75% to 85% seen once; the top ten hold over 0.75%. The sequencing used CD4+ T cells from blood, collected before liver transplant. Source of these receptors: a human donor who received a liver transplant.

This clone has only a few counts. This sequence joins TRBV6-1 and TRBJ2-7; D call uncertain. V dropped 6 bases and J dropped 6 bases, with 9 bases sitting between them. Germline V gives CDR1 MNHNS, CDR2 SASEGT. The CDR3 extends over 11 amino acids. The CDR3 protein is CASRFIGEQYF. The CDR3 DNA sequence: TGTGCCAGCAGATTCATCGGCGAGCAGTACTTC.

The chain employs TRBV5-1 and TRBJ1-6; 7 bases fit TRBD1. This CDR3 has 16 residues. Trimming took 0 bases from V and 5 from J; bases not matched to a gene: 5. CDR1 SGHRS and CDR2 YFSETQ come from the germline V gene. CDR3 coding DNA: TGCGCCAGCAGCTTGGAGACAGGGACGAATAATTCACCCCTCCACTTT. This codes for CASSLETGTNNSPLHF. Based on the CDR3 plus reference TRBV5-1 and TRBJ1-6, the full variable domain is KAGVTQTPRYLIKTRGQQVTLSCSPISGHRSVSWYQQTPGQGLQFLFEYFSETQRNKGNFPGRFSGRQFSNSRSEMNVSTLELGDSALYLCASSLETGTNNSPLHFGNGTRLTVT.

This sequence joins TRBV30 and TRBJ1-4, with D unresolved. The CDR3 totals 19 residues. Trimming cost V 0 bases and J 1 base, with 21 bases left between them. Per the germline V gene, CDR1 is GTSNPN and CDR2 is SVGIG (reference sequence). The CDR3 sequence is CAWSVRTLKGLLTNEKLFF. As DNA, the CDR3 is TGTGCCTGGAGTGTACGTACACTCAAAGGGCTCCTAACTAATGAAAAACTGTTTTTT. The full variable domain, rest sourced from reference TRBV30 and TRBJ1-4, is SQTIHQWPATLVQPVGSPLSLECTVEGTSNPNLYWYRQAAGRGLQLLFYSVGIGQISSEVPQNLSASRPQDRQFILSSKKLLLSDSGFYLCAWSVRTLKGLLTNEKLFFGSGTQLSVL.

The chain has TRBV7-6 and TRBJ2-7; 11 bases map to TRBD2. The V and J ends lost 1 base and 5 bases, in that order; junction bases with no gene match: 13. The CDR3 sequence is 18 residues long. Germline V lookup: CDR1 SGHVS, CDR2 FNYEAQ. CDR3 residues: CASSLVVPTSGGFNEQYF. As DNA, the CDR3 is TGTGCCAGCAGCTTAGTCGTTCCTACTAGCGGGGGTTTCAACGAGCAGTACTTC.

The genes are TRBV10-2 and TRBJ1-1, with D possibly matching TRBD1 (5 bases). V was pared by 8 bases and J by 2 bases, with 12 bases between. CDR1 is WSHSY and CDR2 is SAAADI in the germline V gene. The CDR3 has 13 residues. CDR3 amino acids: CASSPRGNTEAFF. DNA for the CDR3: TGCGCCAGCTCCCCGAGGGGCAACACTGAAGCTTTCTTT.